This T cell receptor beta chain was recorded in a study of shared T cell receptors in the human thymus. TCRdb keeps only in-frame clones here, not all; method: immunoSEQ multiplex PCR. This table holds hundreds of thousands of clones, about 90% found once. The sample holds a few counts of this clone. Germline V CDR1 and CDR2: LNHNV, YYDKDF (reference sequence). V lost 6 bases to trimming and J lost 5 bases; unmatched junction nucleotides: 6. The CDR3 length is 13 residues. These same records also appear under a second study, on human thymus T cells. Per that paper: Apparent bias marked the V and J gene usage of thymic and blood repertoires.

This rearrangement joins TRBV15 to TRBJ1-1; TRBD1 aligns across 7 bases. Sequencing was done on a sample of thymocytes. The clonotype comes from a boy in the first two years of life with a congenital heart defect. CDR3 DNA: TGTGCCACCAGGAGACAGGGCGGTACTGAAGCTTTCTTT. Protein sequence: CATRRQGGTEAFF.